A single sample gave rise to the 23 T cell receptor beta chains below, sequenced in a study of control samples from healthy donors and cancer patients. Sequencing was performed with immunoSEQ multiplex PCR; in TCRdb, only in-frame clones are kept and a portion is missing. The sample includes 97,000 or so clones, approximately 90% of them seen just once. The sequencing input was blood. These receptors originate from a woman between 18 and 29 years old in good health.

The CDR3 region is CASSLLDTYSGNTIYF. In DNA form, the CDR3 reads TGCGCCAGCAGCTTGCTCGACACCTACTCTGGAAACACCATATATTTT. The rearrangement uses TRBV5-1 and TRBJ1-3; the D is unclear. CDR3 length equals 16 residues. Trimming shortened V by 1 base and J by 0 bases, and 11 bases separated the two germline ends. CDR1 is SGHRS, CDR2 YFSETQ, per germline.

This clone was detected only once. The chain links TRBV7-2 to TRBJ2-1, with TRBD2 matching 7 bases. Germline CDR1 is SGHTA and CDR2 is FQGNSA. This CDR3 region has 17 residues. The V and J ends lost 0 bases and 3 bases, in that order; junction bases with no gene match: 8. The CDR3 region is CASSLAYRLAVYNEQFF. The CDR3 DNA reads TGTGCCAGCAGCTTAGCGTATAGGCTAGCGGTCTACAATGAGCAGTTCTTC.

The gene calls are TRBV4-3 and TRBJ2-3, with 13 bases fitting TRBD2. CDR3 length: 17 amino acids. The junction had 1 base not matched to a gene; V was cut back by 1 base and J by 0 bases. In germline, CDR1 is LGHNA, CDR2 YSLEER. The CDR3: CASSQGGLAGSTDTQYF. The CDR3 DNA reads TGCGCCAGCAGCCAAGGGGGACTAGCGGGAAGCACAGATACGCAGTATTTT.

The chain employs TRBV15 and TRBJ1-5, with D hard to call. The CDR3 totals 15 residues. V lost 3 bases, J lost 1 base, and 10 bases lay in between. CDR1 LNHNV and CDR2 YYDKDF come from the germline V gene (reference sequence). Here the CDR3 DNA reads TGTGCCACCAGCAGCGAAGGCCAAAGCAATCAGCCCCAGCATTTT. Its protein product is CATSSEGQSNQPQHF.

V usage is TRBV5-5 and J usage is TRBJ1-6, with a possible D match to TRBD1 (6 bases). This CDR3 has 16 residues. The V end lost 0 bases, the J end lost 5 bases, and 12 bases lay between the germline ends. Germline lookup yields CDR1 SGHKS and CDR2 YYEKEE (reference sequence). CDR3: CASSLVPGVDNSPLHF. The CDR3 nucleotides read TGTGCCAGCAGCTTGGTACCAGGGGTGGATAATTCACCCCTCCACTTT.

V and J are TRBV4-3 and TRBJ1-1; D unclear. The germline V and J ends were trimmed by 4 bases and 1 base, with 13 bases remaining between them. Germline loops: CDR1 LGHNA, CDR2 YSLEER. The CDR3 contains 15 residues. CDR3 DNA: TGCGCCAGCAGCCCCGGGTCCGGGTCGAACACTGAAGCTTTCTTT. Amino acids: CASSPGSGSNTEAFF.

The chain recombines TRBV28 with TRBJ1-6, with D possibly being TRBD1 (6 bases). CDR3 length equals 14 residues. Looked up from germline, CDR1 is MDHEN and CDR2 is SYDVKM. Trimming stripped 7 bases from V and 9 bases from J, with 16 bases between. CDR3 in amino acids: CASILGGNSSPLHF. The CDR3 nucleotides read TGTGCCAGCATCCTAGGGGGGAATAGTTCACCCCTCCACTTT.

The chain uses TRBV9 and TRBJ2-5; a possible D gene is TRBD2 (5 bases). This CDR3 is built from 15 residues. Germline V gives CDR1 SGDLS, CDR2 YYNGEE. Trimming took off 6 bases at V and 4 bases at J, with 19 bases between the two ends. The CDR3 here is CASTRNGVPGETQYF. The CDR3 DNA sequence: TGTGCCAGCACCCGCAACGGGGTCCCAGGAGAGACCCAGTACTTC.

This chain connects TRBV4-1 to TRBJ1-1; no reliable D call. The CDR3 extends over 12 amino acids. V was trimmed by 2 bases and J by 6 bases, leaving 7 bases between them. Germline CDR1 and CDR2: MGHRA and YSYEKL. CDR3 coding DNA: TGCGCCAGCAGCCAAAGCCGGGCTGAAGCTTTCTTT. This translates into CASSQSRAEAFF.

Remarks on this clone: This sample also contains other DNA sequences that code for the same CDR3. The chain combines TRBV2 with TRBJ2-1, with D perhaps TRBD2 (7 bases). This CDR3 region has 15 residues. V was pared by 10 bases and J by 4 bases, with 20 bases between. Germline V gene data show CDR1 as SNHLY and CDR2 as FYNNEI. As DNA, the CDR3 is TGTGCCACCGGGGGCGGGGGTCGGAGATACAATGAGCAGTTCTTC. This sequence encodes CATGGGGRRYNEQFF. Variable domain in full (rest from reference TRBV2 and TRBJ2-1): EPEVTQTPSHQVTQMGQEVILRCVPISNHLYFYWYRQILGQKVEFLVSFYNNEISEKSEIFDDQFSVERPDGSNFTLKIRSTKLEDSAMYFCATGGGGRRYNEQFFGPGTRLTVL.

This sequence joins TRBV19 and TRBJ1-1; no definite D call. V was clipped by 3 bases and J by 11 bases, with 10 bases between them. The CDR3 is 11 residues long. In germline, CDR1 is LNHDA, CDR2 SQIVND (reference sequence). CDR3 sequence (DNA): TGTGCCAGTAGTATTGCCCTCTATGCTTTCTTT. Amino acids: CASSIALYAFF.

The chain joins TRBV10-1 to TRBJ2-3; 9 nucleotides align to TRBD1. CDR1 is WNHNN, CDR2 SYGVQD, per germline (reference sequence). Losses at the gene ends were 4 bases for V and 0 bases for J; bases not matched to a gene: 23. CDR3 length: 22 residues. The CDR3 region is CASSGDRAPRDSLTPSTDTQYF. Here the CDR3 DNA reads TGCGCCAGCAGTGGGGACAGGGCGCCTAGGGACTCGTTAACACCTAGCACAGATACGCAGTATTTT.

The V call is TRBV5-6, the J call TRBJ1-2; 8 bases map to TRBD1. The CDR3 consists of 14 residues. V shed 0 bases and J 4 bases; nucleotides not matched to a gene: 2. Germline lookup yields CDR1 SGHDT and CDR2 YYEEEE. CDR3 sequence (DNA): TGTGCCAGCAGCTTGGGGACAGGGATCTATGGCTACACCTTC. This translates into CASSLGTGIYGYTF.

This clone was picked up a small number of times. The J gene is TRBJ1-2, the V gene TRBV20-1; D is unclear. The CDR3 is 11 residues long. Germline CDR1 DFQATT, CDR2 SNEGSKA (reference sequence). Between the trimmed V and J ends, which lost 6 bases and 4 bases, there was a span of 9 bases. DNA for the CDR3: TGCAGTGCCGGACCGGTCTATGGCTACACCTTC. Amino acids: CSAGPVYGYTF.

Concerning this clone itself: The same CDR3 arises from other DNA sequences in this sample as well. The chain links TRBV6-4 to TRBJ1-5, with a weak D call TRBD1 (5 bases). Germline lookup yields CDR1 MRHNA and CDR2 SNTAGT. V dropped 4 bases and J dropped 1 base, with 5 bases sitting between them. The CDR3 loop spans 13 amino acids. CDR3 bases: TGTGCCAGCAGTGGGGACAGCAATCAGCCCCAGCATTTT. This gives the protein CASSGDSNQPQHF.

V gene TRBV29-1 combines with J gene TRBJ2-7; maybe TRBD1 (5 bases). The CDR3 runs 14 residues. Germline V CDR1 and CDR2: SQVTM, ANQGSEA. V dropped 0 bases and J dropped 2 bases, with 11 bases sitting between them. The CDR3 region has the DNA TGCAGCGTTGAAGAATCAGGGTCTCCCTACGAGCAGTACTTC. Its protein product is CSVEESGSPYEQYF.

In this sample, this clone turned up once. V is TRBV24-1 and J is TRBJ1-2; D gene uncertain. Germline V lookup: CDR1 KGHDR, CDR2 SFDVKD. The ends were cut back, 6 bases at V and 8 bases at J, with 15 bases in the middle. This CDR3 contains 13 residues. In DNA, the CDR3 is TGTGCCACCAGTCGATCCGCGTCGTACGGCTACACCTTC. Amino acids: CATSRSASYGYTF.

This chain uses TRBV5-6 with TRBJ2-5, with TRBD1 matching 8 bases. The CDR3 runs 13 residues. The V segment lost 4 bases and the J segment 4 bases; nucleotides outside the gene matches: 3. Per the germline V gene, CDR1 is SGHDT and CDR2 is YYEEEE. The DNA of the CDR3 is TGTGCCAGCAGCCCCACAGGGGGAGAGACCCAGTACTTC. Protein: CASSPTGGETQYF.

CDR3 nucleotide sequence: TGTGCCTGGACTTCGGGCCCGCACACTGAAGCTTTCTTT. Its protein is CAWTSGPHTEAFF. This sequence joins TRBV30 and TRBJ1-1; unclear D gene. Deletions cut 4 bases from V and 3 bases from J, with 12 bases between. This CDR3 contains 13 residues. Per the germline V gene, CDR1 is GTSNPN and CDR2 is SVGIG (reference sequence).

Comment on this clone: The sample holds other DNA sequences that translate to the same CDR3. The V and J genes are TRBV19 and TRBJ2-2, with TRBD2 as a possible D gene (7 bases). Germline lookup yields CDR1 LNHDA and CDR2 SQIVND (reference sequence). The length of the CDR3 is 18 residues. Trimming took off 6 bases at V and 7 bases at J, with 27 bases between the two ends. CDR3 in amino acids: CASRKQQVTGGAVGELFF. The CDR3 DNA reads TGTGCCAGTAGGAAACAGCAGGTGACGGGGGGCGCGGTCGGGGAGCTGTTTTTT.

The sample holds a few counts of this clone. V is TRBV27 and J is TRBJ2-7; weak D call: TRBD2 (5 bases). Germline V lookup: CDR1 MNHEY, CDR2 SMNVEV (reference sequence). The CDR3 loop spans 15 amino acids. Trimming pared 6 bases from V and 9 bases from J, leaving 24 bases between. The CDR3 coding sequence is TGTGCCAGCAGCCTCCTCGGGAACCACGGGGTTGCGCAGTACTTC. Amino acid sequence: CASSLLGNHGVAQYF.

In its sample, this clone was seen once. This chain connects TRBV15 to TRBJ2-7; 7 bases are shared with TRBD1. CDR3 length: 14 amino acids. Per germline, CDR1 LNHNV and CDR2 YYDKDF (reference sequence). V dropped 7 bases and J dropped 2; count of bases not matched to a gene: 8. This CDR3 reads CATTADRDPYEQYF. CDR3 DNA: TGTGCCACCACTGCTGACAGGGACCCCTACGAGCAGTACTTC.

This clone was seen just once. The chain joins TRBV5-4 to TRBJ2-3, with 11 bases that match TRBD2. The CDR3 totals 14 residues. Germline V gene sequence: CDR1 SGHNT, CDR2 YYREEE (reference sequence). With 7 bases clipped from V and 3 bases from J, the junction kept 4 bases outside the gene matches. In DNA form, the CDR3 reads TGTGCCAGCTTCTTAGCGGGGGGGACAGATACGCAGTATTTT. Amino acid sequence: CASFLAGGTDTQYF.